What follows describes a single T cell receptor beta chain. In this sample, this clonotype turned up many times. It has no known antigen specificity. Base qualities are not provided; no much larger clone lies one nucleotide away. These data are taken from a study of identical twins (dated by TCRdb to the mid-2010s). Broadly, across the study: TCR alpha and beta repertoires from monozygotic twins, unrelated adults of various ages and cord blood were deep-sequenced to test whether fetal clonotypes persist. To rule out contamination, replicate twin experiments were performed at different times with different library preparation protocols.

CDR1 and CDR2 were assigned from the germline V gene (reference sequence) as PRHDT and FYEKMQ. Reading from cysteine to phenylalanine, the CDR3 counts 16 amino acids. Of the read, only the CDR3 DNA is kept; its 48 bases are in frame from base 1. V is trimmed back by 4 bases and J by 1 base, and the junction contains 4 bases that no gene match accounts for. The library was produced with 5' RACE. The instrument given in TCRdb is Illumina HiSeq 2000. Template switching introduced a universal primer binding site; the final cDNA contained a unique molecular identifier, enabling accurate counting of TCR cDNA molecules. First-strand cDNA for TCR alpha and beta chains was synthesized from specific primers in the conserved constant-segment region. To control for contamination, each cDNA library was double barcoded with a SMART-Mk sample barcode plus Illumina barcodes. TruSeq adapter sequences, together with Illumina sample barcodes, were added in two successive PCR steps. Sequencing of the TCR alpha and beta cDNA libraries was done on the Illumina HiSeq platform using custom primers. The published analysis was carried out like this. Unique molecular identifiers were extracted from raw reads with MiGEC, and CDR3 positions were determined with MiXCR. For each individual, recombination models were inferred using an EM algorithm with the repgenHMM and IGoR tools. Shared clonotypes were analyzed with the tcR package in R, and sharing was normalized by the product of cloneset sizes. Out-of-frame nonproductive sequences were analyzed to study raw recombination free of thymic and clonal selection effects. TCRdb reprocessing: public reads trimmed at Q25 with fastp, clones called with MiXCR, in-frame beta chains kept. Under each unique CDR3 protein, matching rows form one entry showing the most common genes and DNA. The V and J calls here are based on TCRdb, not the publication. The sample table holds approximately 210,000 distinct CDR3 sequences, of which approximately 9% were seen once. Jointly, the top ten make up just over 5% of the sample.

Results and caveats for the whole study, not just this receptor: Compared with coincidental sharing between unrelated individuals, an excess of low generation-probability sequences was observed among out-of-frame TCR alpha sequences shared between twins. Conclusions relied on cross-sectional statistical analysis, since the same donors could not be followed over many years. Zero-insertion analyses could be partly confounded by invariant T cells such as MAIT and iNKT, although diverse VJ usage argued against such confounding for most clonotypes. Abundant cord blood beta clonotypes carried fewer insertions; young adult naive repertoires showed a weaker similar trend, while memory repertoires showed none. In monozygotic twins, out-of-frame TCR alpha sharing was systematically underestimated by recombination models, although the models agreed with sharing between unrelated individuals. The excess sharing between twins in beta out-of-frame sequences was weaker because fewer shared sequences reduced the signal-to-noise ratio.

Only healthy Caucasian donors were included. Miltenyi CD45RO+ enrichment and human naive T-cell isolation kits were used to isolate memory (CD45RO+) and naive T cells from PBMC. The rearranged segments are TRBV13 and TRBJ2-4; TRBD2 matches 10 bases in the middle. Sequenced sample: memory (CD45RO+) T cells sorted from blood. Reading the label with the study, this specimen's cell subset or site is: CD45RO+ enriched T cells. This clonotype was obtained from a woman aged 18-29 years in good health. The encoded CDR3 is CASSSGAGGAKNIQYF. The DNA sequence is as follows: TGTGCCAGCAGCTCCGGAGCGGGAGGGGCCAAAAACATTCAGTACTTC.